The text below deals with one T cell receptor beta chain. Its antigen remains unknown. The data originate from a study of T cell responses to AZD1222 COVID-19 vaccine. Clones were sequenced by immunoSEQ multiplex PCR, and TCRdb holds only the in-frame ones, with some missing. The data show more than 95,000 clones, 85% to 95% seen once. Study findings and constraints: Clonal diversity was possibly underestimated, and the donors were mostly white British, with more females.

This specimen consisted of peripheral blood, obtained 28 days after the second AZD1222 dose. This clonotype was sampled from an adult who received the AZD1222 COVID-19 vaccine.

The CDR3 DNA follows: TGTGCCAGCAGTTTCCGGACTAGCGGGAGGGGAAGTGGAGAGACCCAGTACTTC. This gives the protein CASSFRTSGRGSGETQYF. This chain links TRBV28 with TRBJ2-5; 15 bases fit TRBD2. The CDR3 runs 18 residues. CDR1 and CDR2 from the germline V gene are MDHEN and SYDVKM. J lost 4 bases, V lost 3 bases, and 9 bases had no gene match.